The sequence of this T cell receptor (beta chain) was determined in a study of blood T cells in healthy people across ages (dated by TCRdb to between 2014 and 2017). The study in broad terms: In model experiments, template switching captured about one uniquely barcoded TCR beta cDNA molecule for every two T cells. The donors were split into four age groups: young (average 16 years), middle-aged (about 40), aged (roughly 68) and long-lived (under 85). Two additional independent replicas of 1 million unique cDNA reads from the same blood draw were analyzed for two donors (one aged 18 to 30 and one aged 80 or older). To avoid experimental bias, donors of different ages were spread randomly across the sequencing lanes. The study measured age-related changes in TCR beta repertoire diversity using deep sequencing normalized with unique cDNA molecular identifiers. Broader findings and caveats from the paper: Bulk unsorted PBMC profiling prevented conclusive comparison of naive and antigen-experienced compartments. The percentage of naive T cells measured by flow cytometry correlated strongly with observed TCR beta diversity. Compared with the aged group, the long-lived group had more naive CD4+ T cells, fewer expanded clones and increased TCR diversity, suggesting age selection. Estimates of total diversity based on one million sequenced T cells were considered lower bounds and underestimates. Because donor CMV infection status was unknown, age-related changes in expanded clonotypes were potentially confounded. Observed TCR beta diversity per million T cells fell roughly linearly with age, and a significant reduction was already apparent by age around 40.

With regard to this clonotype: It lacks a known antigen. No base quality values were provided; no much bigger clone lies one nucleotide off.

Library preparation employed 5' RACE. Sequencing was performed on an Illumina HiSeq 2500. The second PCR ran for about 6 to 12 cycles and used a J-beta primer mix along with a sample-barcoded 5' primer. A unique molecular identifier was introduced onto each TCR beta cDNA molecule by a template-switch 5' adaptor carrying 12 random nucleotides. Each sample yielded at least 2.5 million CDR3-containing paired-end reads. First-strand cDNA was synthesized from all RNA with the Mint cDNA synthesis kit, primed by a TRBC-specific oligonucleotide. After uracil-DNA glycosylase treatment, a first 18-cycle PCR used universal primers M1SS and BC2_uni_R on all cDNA. Concerning the study's data processing: Each sample was normalized by randomly selecting 1 million high-quality reads, each carrying a distinct molecular identifier. Instead of being binned into consensus sequences, reads that shared molecular identifiers were thrown out. MiTCR, set to a Q25 quality threshold and the strictest error-elimination algorithm, was used for CDR3 identification, clonotype clustering and error correction. Lower-bound total TCR beta diversity was estimated with a nonparametric unseen species model using Euler transformation. The raw public data were reprocessed by TCRdb itself: fastp quality trimming at Q25, MiXCR clonotype calling, in-frame beta chains only. Every entry covers one CDR3 protein and lists the most common genes and DNA from its rows. These V and J calls originate from TCRdb's pipeline instead of the authors' own analysis. Recorded for this sample are around 940,000 distinct CDR3 sequences; just over 50% of them occurred a single time. 20% to 25% of the sample lies in the top ten.

The 39 donors, aged about 6 to 90 years, were systemically healthy Caucasian individuals from Russia. Each donor gave 8 to 10 milliliters of peripheral blood, drawn into EDTA-treated Vacutainer tubes. Ficoll-Paque density-gradient centrifugation was used to isolate PBMCs, with at least 7 million obtained per sample. Total RNA, at least 6 micrograms per sample, was extracted from PBMCs with Trizol reagent. The percentages of naive CD45RAhigh/CD27high T cells were determined by flow cytometry on a PBMC aliquot from every donor. From its cysteine to its phenylalanine, the CDR3 spans 11 amino acids. Only the CDR3 portion is preserved as DNA: 33 bases, with reading frame beginning at the first base. Relative to germline, V is 6 bases shorter and J is 5 bases shorter, with 7 bases between their ends.

This TCR was recovered from a woman aged 60-75 years in good health. Material for sequencing was blood. The receptor chain draws on TRBV12-3 or TRBV12-4 and TRBJ1-1, and TRBD1 may be the D gene, going by 5 matching bases. The nucleotides read TGTGCCAGCAGAGGGGAAACTGAAGCTTTCTTT. It encodes CASRGETEAFF.